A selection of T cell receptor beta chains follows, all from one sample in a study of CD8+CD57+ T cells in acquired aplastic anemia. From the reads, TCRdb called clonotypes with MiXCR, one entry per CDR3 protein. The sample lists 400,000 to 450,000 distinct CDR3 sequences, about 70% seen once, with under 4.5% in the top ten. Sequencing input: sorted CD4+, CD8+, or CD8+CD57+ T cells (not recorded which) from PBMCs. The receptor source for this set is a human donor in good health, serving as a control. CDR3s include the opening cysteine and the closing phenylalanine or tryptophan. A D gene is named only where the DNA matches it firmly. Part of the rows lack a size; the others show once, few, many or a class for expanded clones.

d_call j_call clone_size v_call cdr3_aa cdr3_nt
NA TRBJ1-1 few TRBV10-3 CAIPPPPGVGCTEAFF TGTGCCATCCCCCCCCCCCCCGGGGTAGGTTGCACTGAAGCTTTCTTT
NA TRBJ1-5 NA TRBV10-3 CAISELGGQPQHF TGTGCCATCAGTGAGCTGGGGGGCCAGCCCCAGCATTTT
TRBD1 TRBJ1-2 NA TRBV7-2 CASSTGQGSSPRHTF TGTGCCAGCAGCACGGGACAGGGATCTTCACCCCGCCACACCTTC
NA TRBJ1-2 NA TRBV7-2 CASSFSPRGDGHTF TGTGCCAGCAGCTTCTCCCCAAGGGGCGACGGGCACACCTTC
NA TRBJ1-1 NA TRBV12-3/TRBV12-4 CASRSREARAFF TGTGCCAGCAGATCCAGGGAGGCGAGAGCTTTCTTT
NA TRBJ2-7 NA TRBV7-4 CASSFIVGRADTQYEQYF TGTGCCAGCAGCTTTATAGTAGGGCGCGCAGATACGCAGTACGAGCAGTACTTC
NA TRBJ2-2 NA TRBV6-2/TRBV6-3 CASSWEFQDAQLFF TGTGCCAGCAGTTGGGAATTCCAAGACGCCCAGTTGTTTTTT
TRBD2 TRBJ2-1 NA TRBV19 CASRTTTSGGHNEQFF TGTGCCAGTAGGACCACGACTAGCGGGGGGCACAATGAGCAGTTCTTC
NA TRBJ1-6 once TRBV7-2 CASSLLGGGANYNSPLHF TGTGCCAGCAGCTTACTAGGAGGGGGGGCAAACTATAATTCACCCCTCCACTTT
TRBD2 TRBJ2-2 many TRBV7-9 CASSLSGGKTGELFF TGTGCCAGCAGCCTTAGCGGGGGTAAAACCGGGGAGCTGTTTTTT
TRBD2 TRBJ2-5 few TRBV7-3 CASSHIKTSGEETQYF TGTGCCAGCAGCCACATTAAGACTAGCGGGGAGGAGACCCAGTACTTC
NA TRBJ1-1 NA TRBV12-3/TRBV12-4 CASTFSGRGGGEAFF TGTGCCAGCACCTTCTCTGGCAGGGGAGGAGGTGAAGCTTTCTTT
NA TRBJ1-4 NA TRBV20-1 CSATSGNTILFF TGCAGTGCTACCTCTGGAAACACCATATTGTTTTTT
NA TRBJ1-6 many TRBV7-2 CASSLQGNSPLHF TGTGCCAGCAGCTTACAGGGAAATTCACCCCTCCACTTT
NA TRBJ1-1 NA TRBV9 CASSSPGGKRPEAFF TGTGCCAGCAGCAGCCCTGGCGGCAAAAGACCTGAAGCTTTCTTT
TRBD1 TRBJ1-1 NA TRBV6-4 CASSDPTGTGEAFF TGTGCCAGCAGTGACCCGACCGGGACAGGGGAAGCTTTCTTT
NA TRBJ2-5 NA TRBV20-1 CSASWFGPSQETQYF TGCAGTGCTAGTTGGTTCGGACCTTCCCAAGAGACCCAGTACTTC
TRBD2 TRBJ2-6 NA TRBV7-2 CASSSRASGDSGANVLTF TGTGCCAGCAGCTCCCGGGCGAGCGGGGACTCTGGGGCCAACGTCCTGACTTTC
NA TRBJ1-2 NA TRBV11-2 CASSWQRSREGYTF TGTGCCAGCAGCTGGCAGCGGAGCAGAGAAGGCTACACCTTC
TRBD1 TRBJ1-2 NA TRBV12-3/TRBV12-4 CASSLDLGQTNYGYTF TGTGCCAGCAGTTTAGATTTGGGACAGACTAACTATGGCTACACCTTC
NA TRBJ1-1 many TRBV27 CASTPRGNTEAFF TGTGCCAGCACTCCCCGAGGGAACACTGAAGCTTTCTTT
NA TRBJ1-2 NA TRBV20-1 CSVAVLANYRYTF TGCAGTGTGGCAGTGTTAGCTAACTATCGCTACACCTTC
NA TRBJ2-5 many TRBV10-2 CASRGGDSRETQYF TGCGCCAGCCGAGGAGGGGACAGCCGGGAGACCCAGTACTTC
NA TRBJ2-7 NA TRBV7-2 CASSLEGLTGESYEQYF TGTGCCAGCAGCCTAGAAGGACTCACGGGGGAGTCCTACGAGCAGTACTTC
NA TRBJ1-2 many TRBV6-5 CASSYSRSNYGYTF TGTGCCAGCAGTTACTCGAGATCTAACTATGGCTACACCTTC
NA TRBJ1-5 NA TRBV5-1 CASSLAIRSNQPQHF TGCGCCAGCAGCTTGGCAATCCGTAGCAATCAGCCCCAGCATTTT
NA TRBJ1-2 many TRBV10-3 CAISPRETNYGYTF TGTGCCATCAGTCCCCGTGAGACTAACTATGGCTACACCTTC
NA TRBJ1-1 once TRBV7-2 CASSLDSSGYTFGFF NA
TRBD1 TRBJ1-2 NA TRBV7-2 CAGHRGLNTGELF TGTGCCGGTCACAGGGGATTGAACACCGGGGAGCTGTTT
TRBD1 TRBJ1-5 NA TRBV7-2 CASSWDRENQPQHF TGTGCCAGCAGTTGGGACAGGGAAAATCAGCCCCAGCATTTT
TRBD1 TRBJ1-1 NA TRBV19 CASSMRQGAAEAFF TGTGCCAGTAGTATGCGGCAGGGGGCCGCTGAAGCTTTCTTT
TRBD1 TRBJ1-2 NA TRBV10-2 CASSTDRGDYGYTF TGCGCCAGCAGTACGGACAGGGGGGACTATGGCTACACCTTC
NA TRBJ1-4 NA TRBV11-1 CASSLEQHTSNEKLFF TGTGCCAGCAGCTTAGAACAGCACACGTCTAATGAAAAACTGTTTTTT
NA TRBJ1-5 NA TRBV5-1 CASSSEGLGGPQHF TGCGCCAGCAGCTCCGAGGGTTTGGGTGGGCCCCAGCATTTT